The 20 T cell receptor beta chains presented below share a single source sample, sequenced in a study of blood T cell repertoires in COVID-19. Some clones are missing from TCRdb's copy, which holds only in-frame ones; the method was immunoSEQ multiplex PCR. This table has around 100,000 clones, roughly 80% appearing once. Sequenced sample: peripheral blood. All receptors come from a human donor in a cohort sampled during active COVID-19.

V gene TRBV18 combines with J gene TRBJ2-1, with TRBD2 identical over 7 bases. There are 11 residues in the CDR3. Germline CDR1 and CDR2: KGHSH and LQKENI. The V segment lost 6 bases and the J segment 12 bases; nucleotides outside the gene matches: 5. The CDR3 is CASSAGTTQFF. The CDR3 nucleotides read TGTGCCAGCTCGGCCGGGACTACGCAGTTCTTC.

This sequence joins TRBV6-5 and TRBJ2-5; 8 bases align to TRBD1. The ends lost 6 bases at V and 0 bases at J; junction bases unmatched: 6. Germline CDR1 reads MNHEY; CDR2 reads SVGAGI. The CDR3 contains 15 residues. In DNA, the CDR3 is TGTGCCAGCAGCCGGGACAGGCCGAACCAAGAGACCCAGTACTTC. This gives the protein CASSRDRPNQETQYF.

This chain connects TRBV18 to TRBJ1-5; 11 nucleotides align to TRBD1. The CDR3 contains 15 residues. V shed 4 bases, J shed 7 bases, and the junction held 6 bases outside the gene matches. CDR1 and CDR2 (germline): KGHSH, LQKENI. CDR3 amino acids: CASSLGQGARQPQHF. CDR3 bases: TGTGCCAGCTCACTCGGACAGGGGGCGAGGCAGCCCCAGCATTTT.

This clone occurred once. The chain is built from TRBV11-3 and TRBJ2-7, with 10 bases fitting TRBD1. Germline trimming cut 3 bases from V and 3 bases from J; bases unmatched to any gene: 5. The CDR3 extends over 15 amino acids. CDR1 is SGHNT, CDR2 YENEEA, per germline. The CDR3 reads CASSFSGTGVYEQYF. The CDR3 bases are TGTGCCAGCAGCTTTTCCGGGACAGGGGTCTACGAGCAGTACTTC.

The chain employs TRBV5-1 and TRBJ1-1; 9 positions match TRBD1. V gave up 3 bases and J gave up 7 bases; unmatched junction bases: 10. In germline, CDR1 is SGHRS, CDR2 YFSETQ. The CDR3 spans 15 residues. The CDR3 sequence: CASSSNMGTGREAFF. The CDR3 region has the DNA TGCGCCAGCAGCTCGAACATGGGGACAGGGCGTGAAGCTTTCTTT. Complete variable domain (other parts from reference TRBV5-1 and TRBJ1-1): KAGVTQTPRYLIKTRGQQVTLSCSPISGHRSVSWYQQTPGQGLQFLFEYFSETQRNKGNFPGRFSGRQFSNSRSEMNVSTLELGDSALYLCASSSNMGTGREAFFGQGTRLTVV.

The chain couples TRBV4-1 to TRBJ1-2, with 7 positions matching TRBD1. This CDR3 has 13 residues. V trimming: 8 bases; J trimming: 10 bases; junction bases outside the gene matches: 13. Germline V gene sequence: CDR1 MGHRA, CDR2 YSYEKL. The CDR3 spells CASGSDRVSDYTF. The CDR3 DNA reads as TGCGCCAGCGGGTCCGACAGGGTGAGTGACTACACCTTC.

The chain joins TRBV6-1 to TRBJ2-7, with unresolved D. Germline-derived CDR1 and CDR2 are MNHNS and SASEGT. This CDR3 has 14 residues. The V gene lost 1 base and the J gene lost 0 bases, with 7 bases spanning the gap. The CDR3 spells CASSEDSYSYEQYF. CDR3 sequence (DNA): TGTGCCAGCAGTGAAGACAGTTACTCCTACGAGCAGTACTTC.

The gene calls are TRBV30 and TRBJ1-5; D ambiguous. Germline V gene sequence: CDR1 GTSNPN, CDR2 SVGIG (reference sequence). Trimming stripped 2 bases from V and 6 bases from J, with 5 bases between. The CDR3 runs 11 residues. CDR3: CAWSSGQPQHF. In DNA form, the CDR3 reads TGTGCCTGGAGTTCGGGTCAGCCCCAGCATTTT.

V and J are TRBV11-3 and TRBJ2-3, with 12 positions matching TRBD2. The ends lost 0 bases at V and 6 bases at J; junction bases unmatched: 4. CDR1 SGHNT and CDR2 YENEEA come from the germline V gene. CDR3 length: 16 amino acids. The CDR3 sequence is CASSLETSGGGDTQYF. The CDR3 nucleotides read TGTGCCAGCAGCTTAGAGACTAGCGGGGGAGGGGATACGCAGTATTTT.

This chain joins TRBV2 and TRBJ2-3; the D is unclear. The CDR3 is 11 amino acids. Germline V gene lookup returns CDR1 SNHLY and CDR2 FYNNEI. Trimming pared 6 bases from V and 6 bases from J, leaving 7 bases between. The CDR3 DNA reads as TGTGCCAGCAGGAAAGCTGATACGCAGTATTTT. It specifies CASRKADTQYF.

The CDR3 DNA reads as TGTGCCAGCAGCTCCCGGGACAAATCTGGAAACACCATATATTTT. Protein: CASSSRDKSGNTIYF. The chain combines TRBV7-2 with TRBJ1-3; a weak D match, TRBD1 (6 bases). This CDR3 has 15 amino acids. V lost 4 bases to trimming and J lost 1 base, with 11 bases between them. The germline gives CDR1 SGHTA, CDR2 FQGNSA.

The chain uses TRBV5-4 and TRBJ1-5; D unresolved. The V gene's germline CDR1 is SGHNT and CDR2 YYREEE (reference sequence). The CDR3 contains 13 residues. V was trimmed by 0 bases and J by 7 bases, leaving 8 bases between them. CDR3 loop: CASSLGREQPQHF. In nucleotides, the CDR3 is TGTGCCAGCAGCTTGGGGAGGGAGCAGCCCCAGCATTTT.

J is TRBJ2-7 and V is TRBV5-1, with TRBD1 matching over 7 bases. The CDR3 loop spans 14 amino acids. J gave up 2 bases and V 7 bases, and 9 bases lay outside the gene matches. The germline V gene has CDR1 SGHRS and CDR2 YFSETQ. DNA of the CDR3: TGCGCCAGCGGCGACCCCGGGACAGCCTACGAGCAGTACTTC. Its protein product is CASGDPGTAYEQYF.

The chain links TRBV20-1 to TRBJ2-7; D call uncertain. The germline V gene encodes CDR1 DFQATT and CDR2 SNEGSKA (reference sequence). This CDR3 has 16 amino acids. CDR3 sequence: CSVSPPLGPTSYEQYF. Here the CDR3 DNA reads TGCAGCGTTAGTCCGCCTTTGGGCCCAACGTCCTACGAGCAGTACTTC.

This sequence joins TRBV5-1 and TRBJ1-1; D unresolved. Germline V gene sequence: CDR1 SGHRS, CDR2 YFSETQ. The CDR3 covers 14 residues. V dropped 1 base and J dropped 5 bases, with 12 bases sitting between them. The CDR3 is CASSLINEETEAFF. CDR3 DNA: TGCGCCAGCAGCTTGATAAACGAGGAGACTGAAGCTTTCTTT. Combining the CDR3 with reference TRBV5-1 and TRBJ1-1 gives the whole variable domain KAGVTQTPRYLIKTRGQQVTLSCSPISGHRSVSWYQQTPGQGLQFLFEYFSETQRNKGNFPGRFSGRQFSNSRSEMNVSTLELGDSALYLCASSLINEETEAFFGQGTRLTVV.

This clone was observed once. The chain combines TRBV4-3 with TRBJ1-6; D is unclear. The length of the CDR3 is 17 residues. The germline V and J ends were trimmed by 5 bases and 0 bases, with 14 bases remaining between them. Germline-derived CDR1 and CDR2 are LGHNA and YSLEER. This CDR3 reads CASSMRASLSYNSPLHF. DNA of the CDR3: TGCGCCAGCAGCATGAGGGCCTCGCTCTCCTATAATTCACCCCTCCACTTT.

DNA for the CDR3: TGTGCCAGCAGCTTAGTCTACGATAGCAATCAGCCCCAGCATTTT. This codes for CASSLVYDSNQPQHF. The chain has TRBV7-2 and TRBJ1-5; D ambiguous. Germline V lookup: CDR1 SGHTA, CDR2 FQGNSA. V was pared by 1 base and J by 0 bases, with 7 bases between. The CDR3 spans 15 residues.

For the CDR3, the DNA is TGTGCCAGCAGCCCAGCAGGGGGTGGTTACAATGAGCAGTTCTTC. It yields the protein CASSPAGGGYNEQFF. The chain links TRBV7-2 to TRBJ2-1; 7 positions match TRBD1. Germline values: CDR1 SGHTA, CDR2 FQGNSA. The V and J ends lost 5 bases and 4 bases, in that order; junction bases with no gene match: 8. The CDR3 sequence is 15 residues long.

This sequence joins TRBV13 and TRBJ1-4; tentatively, D is TRBD1 (6 bases). The ends were cut back, 5 bases at V and 9 bases at J, with 22 bases in the middle. CDR3 length: 16 residues. Per germline, CDR1 PRHDT and CDR2 FYEKMQ (reference sequence). CDR3 sequence: CASSHWVRDGDKKLFF. CDR3 nucleotide sequence: TGTGCCAGCAGCCATTGGGTCCGGGACGGGGACAAAAAACTGTTTTTT.

The chain combines TRBV5-1 with TRBJ2-7; a possible D gene is TRBD1 (7 bases). V dropped 2 bases and J dropped 0 bases, with 18 bases sitting between them. This CDR3 has 17 residues. CDR1 SGHRS and CDR2 YFSETQ come from the germline V gene. CDR3 nucleotide sequence: TGCGCCAGCAGCTTAAAATTTGGAGGGGGCCTCTCCTACGAGCAGTACTTC. It codes for CASSLKFGGGLSYEQYF.